Sequencing of this TCR beta chain was carried out in a study of cytomegalovirus exposure and HLA in healthy donors. Looking at the study overall: As an earlier analysis found, 150 million to 200 million T cells yielded 100 million to 130 million unique TCR beta sequences.

The primer mix had 60 Vbeta and 13 Jbeta primers. TCRdb keeps only in-frame clones here, not all; method: immunoSEQ multiplex PCR. Counted here are about 200,000 clones, around 79% occurring once; the ten biggest clones make up around 1.8%. In regard to this clone: What it binds is not known.

Study-level points and caveats: Most TCR sequences proved rare, with some public TCRs found in many donors. Researchers reportedly found TCR beta sequences accurately predicted most subjects' HLA-A and HLA-B alleles.

Healthy individuals who donated bone marrow served as the donors. The source material was PBMCs. The source of this sequence is a man in his late teens or twenties in good health and CMV-seronegative.

CDR3 in DNA: TGTGCCAGCAGCTTAGCAGGATTGGGGGGGACTGAAGCTTTCTTT. Translation gives CASSLAGLGGTEAFF. This chain connects TRBV7-9 to TRBJ1-1; TRBD1 is a possible D gene (5 bases). Germline values: CDR1 SEHNR, CDR2 FQNEAQ (reference sequence). The V end was cut by 0 bases, the J end by 5 bases, with 13 bases between. The CDR3 contains 15 residues.